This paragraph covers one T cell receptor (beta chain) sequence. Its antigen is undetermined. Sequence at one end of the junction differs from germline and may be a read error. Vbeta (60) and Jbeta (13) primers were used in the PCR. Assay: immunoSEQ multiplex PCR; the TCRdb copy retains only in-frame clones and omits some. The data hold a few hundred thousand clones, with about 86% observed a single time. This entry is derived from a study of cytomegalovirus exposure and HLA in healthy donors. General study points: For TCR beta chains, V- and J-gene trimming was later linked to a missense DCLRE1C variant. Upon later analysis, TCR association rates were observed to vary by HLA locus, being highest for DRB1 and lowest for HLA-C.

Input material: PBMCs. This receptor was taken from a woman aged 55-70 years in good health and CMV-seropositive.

CDR3 DNA sequence: TGTGCTAGCAGCCAAGACAGGGGGGAAAAACTGTTTTTT. It is translated as CASSQDRGEKLFF. The rearrangement joins TRBV7-7 to TRBJ1-4; 9 bases agree with TRBD1. Germline V CDR1 and CDR2: SSHAT, FNYEAQ (reference sequence). This CDR3 spans 13 amino acids.